Listed here are 29 T cell receptor beta chains from one sample, sequenced in a study of blood T cell repertoires in COVID-19. TCRdb's table, derived via immunoSEQ multiplex PCR, lists solely in-frame clones and lacks some. The table shows around 70,000 clones, with roughly 74% occurring only once. The sample was peripheral blood. Receptor source: a human donor in a cohort sampled during active COVID-19.

The chain has TRBV20-1 and TRBJ2-2, with 9 bases that match TRBD2. The CDR3 extends over 15 amino acids. Trimming at V came to 3 bases and at J to 6 bases, leaving 8 bases not matched to a gene. Germline V CDR1 and CDR2: DFQATT, SNEGSKA (reference sequence). The CDR3 sequence is CSASPLREGAGELFF. CDR3 DNA sequence: TGCAGTGCTAGTCCCTTGCGGGAGGGCGCCGGGGAGCTGTTTTTT.

This clone appeared a single time. The chain combines TRBV21-1 with TRBJ2-7; the DNA was not compared with TRBD1, the D call given in the table. TRBV21-1 is an annotated pseudogene. This CDR3 comprises 14 residues. The CDR3 DNA reads as TGTGCCAGCAAGGGACAGGGAAGCGCCTACGAGCAGTACTTC. Translated: CASKGQGSAYEQYF.

The chain recombines TRBV6-2 or TRBV6-3 with TRBJ2-3, with D possibly matching TRBD2 (6 bases). V was trimmed by 2 bases and J by 2 bases, leaving 14 bases between them. CDR1 and CDR2 from the germline V gene are MNHEY and SVGEGT. This CDR3 region has 16 residues. The CDR3 region is CASSYPTGTATDTQYF. CDR3 coding DNA: TGTGCCAGCAGTTACCCTACCGGGACTGCCACAGATACGCAGTATTTT.

The gene calls are TRBV19 and TRBJ1-1; D gene uncertain. Germline values: CDR1 LNHDA, CDR2 SQIVND (reference sequence). The CDR3 has 14 amino acids. With 7 bases removed from V and 5 bases from J, the gap between germline ends came to 17 bases. The CDR3 loop is CASTPGEGWTEAFF. CDR3 coding DNA: TGTGCCAGTACCCCCGGGGAGGGTTGGACTGAAGCTTTCTTT.

Regarding this clone: One end of the junction fails to match germline, which may point to a read error. In the same sample, other DNA sequences code for this CDR3. DNA of the CDR3: TGTGCTAGCAGCCCGGGGACAGGGACCCGTGGGGAGCAGTACTTC. This codes for CASSPGTGTRGEQYF. The V call is TRBV7-2, the J call TRBJ2-7, with 9 bases matching TRBD1. The CDR3 is 15 amino acids. The germline gives CDR1 SGHTA, CDR2 FQGNSA.

The chain employs TRBV7-2 and TRBJ1-1; tentatively, D is TRBD1 (6 bases). CDR3 size: 15 residues. Germline CDR1 reads SGHTA; CDR2 reads FQGNSA. V was trimmed by 1 base and J by 3 bases, leaving 12 bases between them. CDR3 nucleotide sequence: TGTGCCAGCAGCTTAGAGGGGGTGGGTTACACTGAAGCTTTCTTT. Amino acids: CASSLEGVGYTEAFF. The full variable domain, completed using reference TRBV7-2 and TRBJ1-1, is GAGVSQSPSNKVTEKGKDVELRCDPISGHTALYWYRQSLGQGLEFLIYFQGNSAPDKSGLPSDRFSAERTGGSVSTLTIQRTQQEDSAVYLCASSLEGVGYTEAFFGQGTRLTVV.

The chain is built from TRBV12-3 or TRBV12-4 and TRBJ2-1, with TRBD2 matching over 9 bases. The ends lost 7 bases at V and 9 bases at J; junction bases unmatched: 7. The CDR3 sequence is 13 residues long. The CDR3 protein is CASTPLAGFEQFF. The CDR3 region has the DNA TGTGCCAGCACCCCCCTAGCGGGATTTGAGCAGTTCTTC.

In this sample, this clone turned up a few times. V is TRBV3-1 (or the pseudogene TRBV3-2) and J is TRBJ1-5; D unclear. The V end was cut by 6 bases, the J end by 0 bases, with 9 bases between. CDR1 LGHDT and CDR2 YNNKEL come from the germline V gene (reference sequence). The CDR3 has 14 residues. CDR3: CASSTVVSNQPQHF. The CDR3 DNA reads TGTGCCAGCAGTACAGTAGTTAGCAATCAGCCCCAGCATTTT.

This chain uses TRBV7-2 with TRBJ2-5; D is possibly TRBD1 (6 bases). The CDR3 runs to 13 residues. In germline, CDR1 is SGHTA, CDR2 FQGNSA. Trimming pared 4 bases from V and 2 bases from J, leaving 8 bases between. CDR3 sequence reads: CASSSGQQETQYF. The DNA of the CDR3 is TGTGCCAGCAGCTCTGGACAGCAAGAGACCCAGTACTTC.

This chain uses TRBV18 with TRBJ1-1; perhaps TRBD1 as D (5 bases). Trimming left V 5 bases short and J 1 base short, with 14 bases between. CDR1 is KGHSH and CDR2 is LQKENI in the germline V gene. The CDR3 extends over 15 amino acids. The DNA of the CDR3 is TGTGCCAGCTCAGCAAGACAGAGTTGGAACACTGAAGCTTTCTTT. Translated: CASSARQSWNTEAFF. Filled out from reference TRBV18 and TRBJ1-1, the complete variable domain reads NAGVMQNPRHLVRRRGQEARLRCSPMKGHSHVYWYRQLPEEGLKFMVYLQKENIIDESGMPKERFSAEFPKEGPSILRIQQVVRGDSAAYFCASSARQSWNTEAFFGQGTRLTVV.

The chain carries TRBV4-1 and TRBJ2-7, with D hard to call. Germline loops: CDR1 MGHRA, CDR2 YSYEKL. The length of the CDR3 is 16 residues. V was shortened by 0 bases and J by 3 bases, with 15 bases between the two germline ends. CDR3 protein: CASSQERSVTFYEQYF. The CDR3 bases are TGCGCCAGCAGCCAAGAGAGGTCAGTCACATTCTACGAGCAGTACTTC.

The rearrangement links TRBV10-2 to TRBJ2-5; 8 nucleotides match TRBD1. The CDR3 is made up of 13 amino acids. With 5 bases clipped from V and 5 bases from J, the junction kept 4 bases outside the gene matches. Germline assignment: CDR1 WSHSY and CDR2 SAAADI. The CDR3 spells CASSQGARETQYF. The CDR3, as DNA: TGCGCCAGCAGTCAGGGGGCTAGGGAGACCCAGTACTTC.

The J gene is TRBJ2-5, the V gene TRBV7-6; 7 bases agree with TRBD1. V lost 1 base, J lost 4 bases, and 9 bases stayed unmatched. The CDR3 is 16 residues long. Per the germline V gene, CDR1 is SGHVS and CDR2 is FNYEAQ. This chain's CDR3 is CASSLDVTGRGETQYF. The CDR3 DNA is TGTGCCAGCAGCTTAGACGTGACAGGGCGTGGAGAGACCCAGTACTTC.

This clone was found once. The chain links TRBV9 to TRBJ2-2; D is possibly TRBD2 (5 bases). The CDR3 is 14 amino acids. The V gene lost 4 bases and the J gene lost 2 bases, with 9 bases spanning the gap. Germline CDR1 SGDLS, CDR2 YYNGEE. For the CDR3, the DNA is TGTGCCAGCAGCATAGCGTTCAACACCGGGGAGCTGTTTTTT. The encoded protein is CASSIAFNTGELFF.

The V gene is TRBV29-1, the J gene TRBJ2-7; 9 bases fit TRBD2. The CDR3 covers 13 residues. The trim removed 7 bases at V and 2 bases at J, leaving 6 bases unmatched. Germline lookup yields CDR1 SQVTM and CDR2 ANQGSEA. The CDR3 sequence: CSAGTSSTYEQYF. The CDR3 DNA is TGCAGCGCCGGGACTAGCAGTACCTACGAGCAGTACTTC.

This clone was seen more than once but under ten times. This rearrangement joins TRBV3-1 (or the pseudogene TRBV3-2) to TRBJ2-5, with D possibly matching TRBD1 (5 bases). Trimming removed 5 bases from V and 5 bases from J, with 18 bases in between. This CDR3 contains 15 residues. Per germline, CDR1 LGHDT and CDR2 YNNKEL (reference sequence). The DNA of the CDR3 is TGTGCCAGCAGCGCTACAGGAAACGTTGCGGAGACCCAGTACTTC. Translation gives CASSATGNVAETQYF.

The CDR3 here is CASSLAHRVSNQPQHF. The CDR3 region has the DNA TGTGCCAGCAGCTTAGCGCACCGAGTTAGCAATCAGCCCCAGCATTTT. The chain is built from TRBV7-8 and TRBJ1-5; D is undetermined. The CDR3 sequence is 16 residues long. The ends were cut back, 0 bases at V and 0 bases at J, with 9 bases in the middle. Germline values: CDR1 SGHVS, CDR2 FQNEAQ. Full variable domain (remainder filled in from reference TRBV7-8 and TRBJ1-5): GAGVSQSPRYKVAKRGQDVALRCDPISGHVSLFWYQQALGQGPEFLTYFQNEAQLDKSGLPSDRFFAERPEGSVSTLKIQRTQQEDSAVYLCASSLAHRVSNQPQHFGDGTRLSIL.

V and J are TRBV5-6 and TRBJ2-7; 8 bases are shared with TRBD1. The CDR3 is made up of 15 amino acids. V was pared by 0 bases and J by 3 bases, with 5 bases of the junction left unmatched. Germline V gene lookup returns CDR1 SGHDT and CDR2 YYEEEE. CDR3 sequence reads: CASSLGTQGVYEQYF. In nucleotides, the CDR3 is TGTGCCAGCAGCTTGGGTACACAGGGGGTCTACGAGCAGTACTTC. The full variable domain, with the rest looked up from reference TRBV5-6 and TRBJ2-7, is DAGVTQSPTHLIKTRGQQVTLRCSPKSGHDTVSWYQQALGQGPQFIFQYYEEEERQRGNFPDRFSGHQFPNYSSELNVNALLLGDSALYLCASSLGTQGVYEQYFGPGTRLTVT.

Only one count was recorded for this clone. The chain carries TRBV21-1 and TRBJ1-4; the table's TRBD1 call for D was not verified on the DNA. TRBV21-1 is termed a pseudogene. The length of the CDR3 is 16 residues. Written as DNA, the CDR3 is TGTGCCAGCAGCAAAGCGCAAGGGACAGGGACTGAAAAACTGTTTTTT. It is translated as CASSKAQGTGTEKLFF.

The chain recombines TRBV4-1 with TRBJ1-2, with a possible D match to TRBD1 (6 bases). V was clipped by 0 bases and J by 3 bases, with 11 bases between them. CDR1 is MGHRA and CDR2 is YSYEKL in the germline V gene. The CDR3 is made up of 15 amino acids. CDR3 DNA: TGCGCCAGCAGCCAAGAAGAGGGGGACGACTATGGCTACACCTTC. Its translation: CASSQEEGDDYGYTF.

The V and J genes are TRBV27 and TRBJ2-3; 14 nucleotides agree with TRBD2. The germline V gene encodes CDR1 MNHEY and CDR2 SMNVEV (reference sequence). The length of the CDR3 is 16 residues. After removal of 5 bases from V and 4 bases from J, the junction contained 5 bases not matched to a gene. CDR3 residues: CASSARLAGGADTQYF. CDR3 DNA sequence: TGTGCCAGCAGTGCCCGACTAGCGGGAGGGGCAGATACGCAGTATTTT.

The rearrangement uses TRBV6-2 or TRBV6-3 and TRBJ2-3; D may correspond to TRBD1 or TRBD2 (6 bases each). The CDR3 length is 14 residues. The V gene lost 4 bases and the J gene lost 2 bases, with 10 bases spanning the gap. Germline V gene sequence: CDR1 MNHEY, CDR2 SVGEGT. CDR3 in amino acids: CASSSSGATDTQYF. In DNA, the CDR3 is TGTGCCAGCAGTTCCTCGGGGGCCACAGATACGCAGTATTTT.

The chain joins TRBV5-1 to TRBJ2-2; TRBD1 matches at 7 bases. The CDR3 length is 15 residues. Germline values: CDR1 SGHRS, CDR2 YFSETQ. Trimming removed 0 bases from V and 5 bases from J; junction bases left unmatched: 4. The CDR3 loop reads CASSLDSGGTGELFF. The DNA of the CDR3 is TGCGCCAGCAGCTTGGATTCAGGGGGTACCGGGGAGCTGTTTTTT.

The gene calls are TRBV29-1 and TRBJ1-1; D unclear. Trimming removed 7 bases from V and 3 bases from J, with 6 bases in between. Germline CDR1 is SQVTM and CDR2 is ANQGSEA. This CDR3 spans 10 amino acids. The CDR3 region has the DNA TGCAGCGCCTTATACACTGAAGCTTTCTTT. It yields the protein CSALYTEAFF.

The CDR3 region is CATSSIGGLGTGELFF. The CDR3 DNA is TGTGCCACCAGTTCCATCGGGGGGCTCGGCACCGGGGAGCTGTTTTTT. The chain links TRBV24-1 to TRBJ2-2; tentatively, D is TRBD2 (7 bases). V was cut by 6 bases and J by 4 bases, with 17 bases left in between. The CDR3 runs 16 residues. Germline assignment: CDR1 KGHDR and CDR2 SFDVKD.

This clone was observed a handful of times. The J gene is TRBJ2-7, the V gene TRBV20-1; the D gene is possibly TRBD2 (6 bases). The germline V and J ends were trimmed by 0 bases and 13 bases, with 13 bases remaining between them. This CDR3 spans 11 amino acids. Per germline, CDR1 DFQATT and CDR2 SNEGSKA (reference sequence). This chain's CDR3 is CSARDGVAAYF. CDR3 DNA: TGCAGTGCTAGAGATGGAGTAGCGGCATACTTC.

The chain combines TRBV6-6 with TRBJ2-5, with 11 bases identical to TRBD1. This CDR3 has 18 residues. From germline, CDR1 is MNHNY and CDR2 SVGAGI (reference sequence). J lost 0 bases, V lost 6 bases, and 12 bases had no gene match. CDR3 loop: CASSRGTGGTWYQETQYF. The CDR3 bases are TGTGCCAGCAGCCGAGGGACAGGGGGAACCTGGTACCAAGAGACCCAGTACTTC.

The chain combines TRBV6-4 with TRBJ1-2, with D perhaps TRBD1 (5 bases). CDR1 MRHNA and CDR2 SNTAGT come from the germline V gene. The CDR3 is 9 amino acids. This CDR3 reads CARGRGYTF. The CDR3 nucleotides are TGTGCGCGGGGCAGGGGCTACACCTTC.

The rearrangement joins TRBV6-1 to TRBJ2-7; 8 bases align to TRBD2. V was clipped by 3 bases and J by 2 bases; unmatched bases: 9. The germline V gene encodes CDR1 MNHNS and CDR2 SASEGT. The CDR3 loop spans 16 amino acids. CDR3 region: CASSEGGAGVPYEQYF. The CDR3 nucleotides are TGTGCCAGCAGTGAGGGGGGAGCGGGGGTTCCCTACGAGCAGTACTTC.